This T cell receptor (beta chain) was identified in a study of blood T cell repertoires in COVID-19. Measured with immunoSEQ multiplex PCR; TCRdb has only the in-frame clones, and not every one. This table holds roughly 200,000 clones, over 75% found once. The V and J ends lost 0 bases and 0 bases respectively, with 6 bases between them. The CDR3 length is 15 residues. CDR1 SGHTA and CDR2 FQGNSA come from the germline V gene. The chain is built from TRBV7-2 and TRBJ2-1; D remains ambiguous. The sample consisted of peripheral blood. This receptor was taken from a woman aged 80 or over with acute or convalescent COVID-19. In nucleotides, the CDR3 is TGTGCCAGCAGCTTAGCCTGGAGCTCCTACAATGAGCAGTTCTTC. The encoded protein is CASSLAWSSYNEQFF.